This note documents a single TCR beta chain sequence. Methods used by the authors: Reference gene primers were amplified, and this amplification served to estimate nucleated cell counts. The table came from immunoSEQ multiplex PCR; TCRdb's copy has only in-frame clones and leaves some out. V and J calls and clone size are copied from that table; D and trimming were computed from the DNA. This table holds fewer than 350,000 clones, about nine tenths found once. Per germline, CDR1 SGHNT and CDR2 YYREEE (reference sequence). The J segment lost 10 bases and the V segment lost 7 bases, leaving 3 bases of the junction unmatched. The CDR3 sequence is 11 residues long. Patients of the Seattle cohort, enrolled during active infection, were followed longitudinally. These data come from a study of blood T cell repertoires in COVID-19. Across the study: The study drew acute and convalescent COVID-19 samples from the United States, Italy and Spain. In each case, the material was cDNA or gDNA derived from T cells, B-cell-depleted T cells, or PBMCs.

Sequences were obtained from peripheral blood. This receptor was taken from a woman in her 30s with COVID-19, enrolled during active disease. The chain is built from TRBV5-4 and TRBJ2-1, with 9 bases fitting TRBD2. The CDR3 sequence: CASASGGEQFF. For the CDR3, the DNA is TGTGCCAGCGCGAGCGGGGGGGAGCAGTTCTTC.